A selection of T cell receptor beta chains follows, all from one sample in a study of OX40 agonist ivuxolimab in advanced cancers. The repertoire was sequenced with immunoSEQ multiplex PCR; TCRdb's copy has only in-frame clones and lacks some. Among around 54,000 clones listed, roughly 94% were seen once. The specimen comprised CD4+ or CD8+ T cells sorted from blood, sampled in a trial of the OX40 agonist ivuxolimab. The receptors come from an adult with an advanced solid tumor such as melanoma, head and neck, liver or kidney cancer. The CDR3 runs from the conserved cysteine through the conserved F or W. The D gene is left open where the match is weak. Size values are once, few and many counts, or a class for expanded clones, and some rows have none.

j_call clone_size v_call d_call cdr3_nt cdr3_aa
TRBJ2-5 . TRBV27 . TGTGCCAGCAGTTTAACGGGGGCTCAAGAGACCCAGTACTTC CASSLTGAQETQYF
TRBJ2-3 . TRBV7-9 . TGTGCCAGCAGCTTAACTGAGAAACAAGGCACAGATACGCAGTATTTT CASSLTEKQGTDTQYF
TRBJ2-7 . TRBV2 TRBD2 TGTGCCAGCAGAGACCCGGGACTAGCGGGAGTTGAGCAGTACTTC CASRDPGLAGVEQYF
TRBJ2-5 . TRBV15 TRBD2 TGTGCCACCAGCCCCGAGCGCTCTAGCGGAGGTGAGACCCAGTACTTC CATSPERSSGGETQYF
TRBJ2-3 once TRBV11-2 . TGTGCCAGCAGCTTAGCCAGGGTACGGGATGGCACAGATACGCAGTATTTT CASSLARVRDGTDTQYF
TRBJ2-7 . TRBV28 TRBD1 TGTGCCAGCAGCCAGACAGGGCTTAGCTCCTACGAGCAGTACTTC CASSQTGLSSYEQYF
TRBJ2-7 . TRBV28 . TGTGCCAGCAGCCTTCAAGTAGCCTACGAGCAGTACTTC CASSLQVAYEQYF
TRBJ2-1 . TRBV19 . TGTGCCAGTAAGATCTCTGCGCCGGGATTTGCCCTCTACAATGAGCAGTTCTTC CASKISAPGFALYNEQFF
TRBJ1-4 . TRBV27 TRBD1 TGTGCCAGCAGTCCCACCCGGGACAGGGGAAATAATGAAAAACTGTTTTTT CASSPTRDRGNNEKLFF
TRBJ1-6 once TRBV27 TRBD1 TGTGCCAGCAGTCCCGGGACAGAGAATTCACCCCTCCACTTT CASSPGTENSPLHF
TRBJ2-3 . TRBV6-6 . TGTGCCAGCAGTTACGAAGACCCTAGCACAGATACGCAGTATTTT CASSYEDPSTDTQYF
TRBJ2-1 . TRBV27 TRBD1 TGTGCCAGCAGTTTGGGGACAGGCTACAATGAGCAGTTCTTC CASSLGTGYNEQFF
TRBJ2-2 . TRBV27 . TGTGCCAGCAGTTTAGAGCGGTTGAACACCGGGGAGCTGTTTTTT CASSLERLNTGELFF
TRBJ2-1 . TRBV6-5 TRBD2 TGTGCCAGCAGGGGGACTAGCAATGAGCAGTTCTTC CASRGTSNEQFF
TRBJ1-5 . TRBV27 . TGTGCCAGCACCGAGGGGGGGCCTAATCAGCCCCAGCATTTT CASTEGGPNQPQHF
TRBJ2-7 . TRBV5-1 TRBD1 TGCGCCAGCAGCTTGGATCTAGGGGGCGGCAACGAGCAGTACTTC CASSLDLGGGNEQYF
TRBJ2-1 . TRBV9 TRBD2 TGTGCCAGCAGCGTAGTTGGGGGAGGGCCCTCGGATGAGCAGTTCTTC CASSVVGGGPSDEQFF
TRBJ2-3 . TRBV2 . TGTGCCAGCAGTGGTGGGACCCTAAATTCAAATACGCAGTATTTT CASSGGTLNSNTQYF
TRBJ2-7 . TRBV27 TRBD2 TGTGCCAGCAGTTTATCAGGCGGGAGGGGAGAGCAGTACTTC CASSLSGGRGEQYF
TRBJ2-2 . TRBV6-5 TRBD1 TGTGCCAGCAGTTACTTAGGACAGGGGACCGGGGAGCTGTTTTTT CASSYLGQGTGELFF
TRBJ1-4 . TRBV6-5 . TGTGCCAGCAGTTACTCGGCAGGGTCCCCTAATGAAAAACTGTTTTTT CASSYSAGSPNEKLFF
TRBJ1-4 . TRBV11-2 TRBD1 TGTGCCAGCAGCTCTCCTTGGCTGGGGACAGGTGATGAAAAACTGTTTTTT CASSSPWLGTGDEKLFF
TRBJ2-5 . TRBV10-2 . TGCGCCAGCAGTGAGACCCAGGGGCATTGGGAAGAGACCCAGTACTTC CASSETQGHWEETQYF
TRBJ2-1 . TRBV27 . TGTGCCAGCAGCACTGGGCTACAGGCTAGTGAGCAGTTCTTC CASSTGLQASEQFF
TRBJ2-3 . TRBV4-2 . TGTGCCAGCAGCCAGGACAGTAGCGGAGCTAGCACAGATACGCAGTATTTT CASSQDSSGASTDTQYF
TRBJ2-5 . TRBV7-9 TRBD2 TGTGCCAGCAGCTTAGCGGGACTAGCGGGTAACCAAGAGACCCAGTACTTC CASSLAGLAGNQETQYF
TRBJ2-3 . TRBV11-2 TRBD2 TGTGCCAGCAGCCCCGGGACTAGCGGGAGGGCGGATACGCAGTATTTT CASSPGTSGRADTQYF
TRBJ2-7 . TRBV6-1 . TGTGCCAGCAGTGAAGATTTCGCGGGGCACTCCTACGAGCAGTACTTC CASSEDFAGHSYEQYF
TRBJ2-1 . TRBV5-4 TRBD2 TGTGCCAGCAACGAAGCGGGAGGGGGAAACAATGAGCAGTTCTTC CASNEAGGGNNEQFF
TRBJ2-7 . TRBV29-1 . TGCAGCGTTGGTGCCCTTGGGAACGAGCAGTACTTC CSVGALGNEQYF
TRBJ2-5 . TRBV7-9 TRBD1 TGTGCCAGCAGCCGACCGACAGGGGTAGAGACCCAGTACTTC CASSRPTGVETQYF
TRBJ1-6 . TRBV21-1 . TGTGCCAGCAGCAAAGGGAGCTCCTATAATTCACCCCTCCACTTT CASSKGSSYNSPLHF
TRBJ2-2 . TRBV5-6 TRBD2 TGTGCCAGCAGCTTGTGGATAGCGGGTAACACCGGGGAGCTGTTTTTT CASSLWIAGNTGELFF
TRBJ1-5 . TRBV28 . TGTGCCAGCAGTTTTAGTGCAGGAGTCAATCAGCCCCAGCATTTT CASSFSAGVNQPQHF
TRBJ2-1 . TRBV7-8 . TGTGCCAGCAACCCCCGGAGTCTAGCGGAGGGGGAGGATGAGCAGTTCTTC CASNPRSLAEGEDEQFF
TRBJ1-2 . TRBV25-1 . TGTGCCAGCACGTGGGGGCCAGGGGATTACTATGGCTACACCTTC CASTWGPGDYYGYTF
TRBJ2-1 . TRBV9 . TGTGCCAGCAACTCTGGCGTTAGCTCCTACAATGAGCAGTTCTTC CASNSGVSSYNEQFF
TRBJ2-2 . TRBV19 . TGTGCCAGTAGTATAGGACACCCCACCGGGGAGCTGTTTTTT CASSIGHPTGELFF
TRBJ2-7 . TRBV28 TRBD2 TGTGCCAGCAGTTTATTTCGACTAGCGGAGTACTACGAGCAGTACTTC CASSLFRLAEYYEQYF
TRBJ2-1 once TRBV5-1 . TGCGCCAGCGGGCCAGACCCTTACAATGAGCAGTTCTTC CASGPDPYNEQFF
TRBJ2-7 . TRBV5-8 TRBD2 TGTGCCAGCAGCTTGGCCGGGGGGGCCACCTACGAGCAGTACTTC CASSLAGGATYEQYF
TRBJ1-2 . TRBV7-9 TRBD1 TGTGCCAGCAGCTCCTTCGGACAGGGTGGCTATGGCTACACCTTC CASSSFGQGGYGYTF
TRBJ2-7 once TRBV7-6 . TGTGCCAGCAGCACTAGCGGGACAGGGGACTACGAGCAGTACTTC CASSTSGTGDYEQYF
TRBJ2-5 . TRBV7-2 . TGTGCCAGCAGCCCCGCCGGGAGCCTAGAGACCCAGTACTTC CASSPAGSLETQYF
TRBJ1-3 . TRBV29-1 TRBD1 TGCAGCGTGGGGACAGGACGCGGAAACACCATATATTTT CSVGTGRGNTIYF
TRBJ2-5 . TRBV19 . TGTGCCAGTAGTATGTGGCTAGAAAGCCAAGAGACCCAGTACTTC CASSMWLESQETQYF
TRBJ2-7 . TRBV28 . TGTGCCAGCAGTTTGGTCAGGCGCATGTCCTACGAGCAGTACTTC CASSLVRRMSYEQYF
TRBJ1-5 . TRBV6-5 . TGTGCCAGCAGTGATTGGGGGCTGACGCATTTT CASSDWGLTHF
TRBJ2-1 . TRBV19 . TGTGCCACCTCGCGAACTGGCTACAATGAGCAGTTCTTC CATSRTGYNEQFF
TRBJ1-2 . TRBV30 . TGTGCCTGGAGCGGTATCAGGGACTATGGCTACACCTTC CAWSGIRDYGYTF